This passage covers 25 T cell receptor beta chains from one sample sequenced in a study of brain T cells in children with intractable seizures. As to time point: blood from clinic visit 5 months post-surgery; TSC patient then seizure free. Assay: immunoSEQ multiplex PCR; the TCRdb copy retains only in-frame clones and omits some. Altogether about 340,000 clones are present, nearly 95% being singletons, with the ten largest covering 5.5% to 6%. Sequencing used peripheral blood, obtained approximately 5 months after surgery. All receptors derive from a boy less than two years old with tuberous sclerosis and intractable seizures.

The V gene is TRBV3-1 (or the pseudogene TRBV3-2), the J gene TRBJ2-7; the D gene is possibly TRBD2 (6 bases). The CDR3 spans 16 residues. Germline V lookup: CDR1 LGHDT, CDR2 YNNKEL (reference sequence). V lost 1 base to trimming and J lost 5 bases, with 18 bases between them. The CDR3 nucleotides read TGTGCCAGCAGCCAAGGGGGGACTCCGGCAATCCACGAGCAGTACTTC. This gives the protein CASSQGGTPAIHEQYF.

This chain uses TRBV9 with TRBJ2-1; 11 positions match TRBD2. Trimming cost V 4 bases and J 8 bases; bases outside gene matches: 5. Looked up from germline, CDR1 is SGDLS and CDR2 is YYNGEE. The CDR3 runs to 14 residues. In DNA form, the CDR3 reads TGTGCCAGCAGCTTAGCGGGGGGGGCCTATGAGCAGTTCTTC. It translates to CASSLAGGAYEQFF.

The table lists this clone with a count of one. The V call is TRBV6-1, the J call TRBJ2-1; unclear D gene. The CDR3 consists of 13 residues. Germline CDR1 reads MNHNS; CDR2 reads SASEGT. V was pared by 2 bases and J by 9 bases, with 11 bases between. CDR3 sequence (DNA): TGTGCCAGCAGTGAACCTCTTAGTGGTGAGCAGTTCTTC. It is translated as CASSEPLSGEQFF.

V and J are TRBV7-2 and TRBJ2-7; possible D gene TRBD2, 6 bases. The germline V gene has CDR1 SGHTA and CDR2 FQGNSA. Trimming shortened V by 4 bases and J by 3 bases, and 16 bases separated the two germline ends. This CDR3 spans 15 amino acids. The CDR3 protein is CASSSQASAGYEQYF. The CDR3 DNA follows: TGTGCCAGCAGCTCCCAAGCCTCAGCGGGCTACGAGCAGTACTTC.

The rearrangement joins TRBV7-2 to TRBJ2-7; 11 bases map to TRBD2. The CDR3 is made up of 16 amino acids. The J segment lost 0 bases and the V segment lost 5 bases, leaving 6 bases of the junction unmatched. Germline V gene sequence: CDR1 SGHTA, CDR2 FQGNSA. The CDR3 protein is CASSTRLAGYSYEQYF. Written as DNA, the CDR3 is TGTGCCAGCAGCACACGACTAGCGGGGTACTCCTACGAGCAGTACTTC.

This chain joins TRBV4-1 and TRBJ2-1; TRBD1 agrees at 7 bases. Germline CDR1 reads MGHRA; CDR2 reads YSYEKL. Unmatched junction bases numbered 10, after V lost 4 bases and J lost 4 bases. The CDR3 runs to 16 residues. This CDR3 is CASSPQDRVLYNEQFF. Written as DNA, the CDR3 is TGCGCCAGCAGCCCCCAAGACAGGGTCCTTTACAATGAGCAGTTCTTC.

The gene calls are TRBV7-9 and TRBJ2-7; no definite D call. Germline CDR1 reads SEHNR; CDR2 reads FQNEAQ (reference sequence). Between the trimmed V and J ends, which lost 1 base and 0 bases, there was a span of 7 bases. The CDR3 is made up of 14 amino acids. DNA for the CDR3: TGTGCCAGCAGCTTAGAAGTGGCCTCCTACGAGCAGTACTTC. This sequence encodes CASSLEVASYEQYF.

The chain combines TRBV2 with TRBJ1-4; D is uncertain. Trimming took 6 bases from V and 3 from J, leaving 8 bases between them. Germline loops: CDR1 SNHLY, CDR2 FYNNEI. The CDR3 runs to 13 residues. CDR3 loop: CASRDRANEKLFF. The CDR3 DNA reads as TGTGCCAGCAGGGATAGGGCTAATGAAAAACTGTTTTTT. Filled out from reference TRBV2 and TRBJ1-4, the complete variable domain reads EPEVTQTPSHQVTQMGQEVILRCVPISNHLYFYWYRQILGQKVEFLVSFYNNEISEKSEIFDDQFSVERPDGSNFTLKIRSTKLEDSAMYFCASRDRANEKLFFGSGTQLSVL.

This clone was recorded once. The chain couples TRBV2 to TRBJ2-2; TRBD1 agrees at 8 bases. The length of the CDR3 is 15 residues. Unmatched junction bases numbered 8, after V lost 7 bases and J lost 4 bases. The V gene's germline CDR1 is SNHLY and CDR2 FYNNEI. Here the CDR3 reads CASKMDRVITGELFF. For the CDR3, the DNA is TGTGCCAGCAAAATGGACAGGGTCATCACCGGGGAGCTGTTTTTT. The full variable domain, its missing parts supplied by reference TRBV2 and TRBJ2-2, is EPEVTQTPSHQVTQMGQEVILRCVPISNHLYFYWYRQILGQKVEFLVSFYNNEISEKSEIFDDQFSVERPDGSNFTLKIRSTKLEDSAMYFCASKMDRVITGELFFGEGSRLTVL.

The rearrangement uses TRBV5-4 and TRBJ2-1; the D gene is possibly TRBD2 (5 bases). Germline V lookup: CDR1 SGHNT, CDR2 YYREEE (reference sequence). Trimming removed 0 bases at V and 7 bases at J, with 8 bases between. CDR3 length equals 13 residues. The DNA of the CDR3 is TGTGCCAGCAGCTTGGCGAGGGAGAATGAGCAGTTCTTC. Translated: CASSLARENEQFF.

The J gene is TRBJ2-1, the V gene TRBV9, with D unclear. V was clipped by 0 bases and J by 6 bases, with 4 bases between them. Germline V CDR1 and CDR2: SGDLS, YYNGEE. CDR3 length: 12 amino acids. This CDR3 is CASSVDFNEQFF. CDR3 nucleotide sequence: TGTGCCAGCAGCGTAGACTTCAATGAGCAGTTCTTC.

V usage is TRBV5-1 and J usage is TRBJ1-4, with D hard to call. CDR1 is SGHRS and CDR2 is YFSETQ in the germline V gene. With 5 bases removed from V and 0 bases from J, the gap between germline ends came to 11 bases. CDR3 length: 15 residues. CDR3 sequence: CASRYSDATNEKLFF. CDR3 DNA sequence: TGCGCCAGCAGGTATTCGGATGCAACTAATGAAAAACTGTTTTTT.

In its sample, this clone was seen a few times. The rearrangement uses TRBV7-6 and TRBJ1-1; D gene unclear. V lost 1 base and J 1 base, leaving 7 bases between the germline ends. Germline CDR1 SGHVS, CDR2 FNYEAQ. CDR3 length equals 14 residues. This chain's CDR3 is CASSLVGGNTEAFF. CDR3 DNA: TGTGCCAGCAGCTTAGTGGGAGGGAACACTGAAGCTTTCTTT.

The chain employs TRBV13 and TRBJ2-7; D is unresolved. Germline CDR1 is PRHDT and CDR2 is FYEKMQ (reference sequence). The CDR3 runs 14 residues. The ends were cut back, 3 bases at V and 2 bases at J, with 11 bases in the middle. The CDR3 region is CASSFTTATYEQYF. Written as DNA, the CDR3 is TGTGCCAGCAGCTTCACGACGGCGACCTACGAGCAGTACTTC.

The chain combines TRBV3-1 (or the pseudogene TRBV3-2) with TRBJ2-7; D ambiguous. CDR3 size: 12 residues. The germline V gene has CDR1 LGHDT and CDR2 YNNKEL (reference sequence). The V gene lost 0 bases and the J gene lost 4 bases, with 4 bases spanning the gap. The CDR3 region is CASSQEQYEQYF. The CDR3 coding sequence is TGTGCCAGCAGCCAAGAACAATACGAGCAGTACTTC.

CDR3 in DNA: TGTGCCAGCAGGGGGTTGGCAACTAATGAAAAACTGTTTTTT. As protein: CASRGLATNEKLFF. V and J are TRBV6-5 and TRBJ1-4; unclear D gene. Trimming left V 6 bases short and J 0 bases short, with 8 bases between. This CDR3 spans 14 amino acids. Looked up from germline, CDR1 is MNHEY and CDR2 is SVGAGI.

The chain carries TRBV4-1 and TRBJ2-1; no reliable D call. The CDR3 spans 18 residues. V gave up 0 bases and J gave up 0 bases, with 15 bases separating them. From germline, CDR1 is MGHRA and CDR2 YSYEKL. CDR3 DNA sequence: TGCGCCAGCAGCCAAGATGAATGGGCCAGGAGCTCCTACAATGAGCAGTTCTTC. The encoded protein is CASSQDEWARSSYNEQFF.

This chain joins TRBV19 and TRBJ1-2, with a weak D call TRBD1 (5 bases). Trimming took 7 bases from V and 3 from J, leaving 18 bases between them. The germline V gene has CDR1 LNHDA and CDR2 SQIVND (reference sequence). The CDR3 runs 15 residues. The CDR3 DNA reads as TGTGCCAGTACCCAAAGGACAATTTCTGACTATGGCTACACCTTC. It translates to CASTQRTISDYGYTF.

The rearrangement joins TRBV30 to TRBJ2-1, with D tentatively TRBD1 or TRBD2 (5 bases each). Trimming shortened V by 7 bases and J by 2 bases, and 9 bases separated the two germline ends. The CDR3 loop spans 12 amino acids. Germline lookup yields CDR1 GTSNPN and CDR2 SVGIG (reference sequence). The CDR3 reads CAFGTAYNEQFF. DNA of the CDR3: TGTGCCTTCGGGACCGCCTACAATGAGCAGTTCTTC.

The gene calls are TRBV4-1 and TRBJ2-1; 9 positions agree with TRBD2. Germline CDR1 and CDR2: MGHRA and YSYEKL. The CDR3 sequence is 16 residues long. V shed 1 base, J shed 4 bases, and the junction held 5 bases outside the gene matches. CDR3 bases: TGCGCCAGCAGCCAAGTCGGGCGGGGGGGTTACAATGAGCAGTTCTTC. This translates into CASSQVGRGGYNEQFF.

The rearrangement uses TRBV19 and TRBJ2-1; D not resolved. V was shortened by 4 bases and J by 4 bases, with 8 bases between the two germline ends. CDR1 and CDR2 from the germline V gene are LNHDA and SQIVND (reference sequence). The CDR3 sequence is 13 residues long. The CDR3 DNA is TGTGCCAGTAGTAGCCCCCCGTACAATGAGCAGTTCTTC. This sequence encodes CASSSPPYNEQFF.

This clone has only one observation. This chain connects TRBV29-1 to TRBJ1-1; D might be TRBD1 (5 bases). V dropped 7 bases and J dropped 0 bases, with 9 bases sitting between them. Germline loops: CDR1 SQVTM, CDR2 ANQGSEA. CDR3 size: 12 residues. CDR3 sequence reads: CSAGHLNTEAFF. CDR3 bases: TGCAGCGCCGGACACCTGAACACTGAAGCTTTCTTT.

The chain is built from TRBV13 and TRBJ2-1, with 14 bases matching TRBD2. Germline V lookup: CDR1 PRHDT, CDR2 FYEKMQ (reference sequence). The CDR3 runs 15 residues. Losses at the gene ends were 5 bases for V and 9 bases for J; bases not matched to a gene: 6. The CDR3 protein is CASSPLTSGRGEQFF. Written as DNA, the CDR3 is TGTGCCAGCAGCCCCCTGACTAGCGGGAGGGGTGAGCAGTTCTTC. Full variable domain (remainder filled in from reference TRBV13 and TRBJ2-1): AAGVIQSPRHLIKEKRETATLKCYPIPRHDTVYWYQQGPGQDPQFLISFYEKMQSDKGSIPDRFSAQQFSDYHSELNMSSLELGDSALYFCASSPLTSGRGEQFFGPGTRLTVL.

The rearrangement joins TRBV5-1 to TRBJ2-7; D gene unclear. The CDR3 is made up of 14 amino acids. The germline CDR1 and CDR2 sequences are SGHRS and YFSETQ. Trimming removed 0 bases at V and 6 bases at J, with 13 bases between. The CDR3 region is CASSLGRAKGEQYF. CDR3 bases: TGCGCCAGCAGCTTGGGACGGGCAAAAGGCGAGCAGTACTTC.

The CDR3 bases are TGCAGTGCTATTGATGACAGGCACCCTCCCTACGAGCAGTACTTC. It yields the protein CSAIDDRHPPYEQYF. V and J are TRBV20-1 and TRBJ2-7; weak D call: TRBD1 (6 bases). The CDR3 runs to 15 residues. Germline values: CDR1 DFQATT, CDR2 SNEGSKA (reference sequence). Trimming shortened V by 4 bases and J by 2 bases, and 18 bases separated the two germline ends.